The 19 T cell receptor beta chains below all came from one sample that was sequenced in a study of identifying expanded T cells in peripheral blood. The table came from immunoSEQ multiplex PCR; TCRdb's copy has only in-frame clones and leaves some out. The sample includes about 90,000 clones, 70% to 90% of them seen just once. The sequenced sample was blood. Receptors were obtained from a person aged 18-69 years in good health.

This sequence joins TRBV15 and TRBJ1-6; perhaps TRBD1 as D (6 bases). Trimming pared 5 bases from V and 0 bases from J, leaving 8 bases between. The CDR3 totals 15 residues. The germline V gene has CDR1 LNHNV and CDR2 YYDKDF (reference sequence). The DNA for the CDR3 is TGTGCCACCAGCGAACAGGGCTCCTATAATTCACCCCTCCACTTT. This codes for CATSEQGSYNSPLHF.

V gene TRBV7-2 combines with J gene TRBJ1-4, with 7 bases aligning to TRBD1. Germline-derived CDR1 and CDR2 are SGHTA and FQGNSA. CDR3 length: 14 residues. V trimming: 5 bases; J trimming: 7 bases; junction bases outside the gene matches: 7. CDR3 sequence (DNA): TGTGCCAGCAGCCCCGACAGGGAGGCTGAAAAACTGTTTTTT. This sequence encodes CASSPDREAEKLFF.

This chain links TRBV6-6 with TRBJ2-5; D gene unclear. The length of the CDR3 is 13 residues. Germline CDR1 is MNHNY and CDR2 is SVGAGI (reference sequence). The V end was cut by 7 bases, the J end by 4 bases, with 13 bases between. The CDR3 loop is CASTLAVGETQYF. The DNA for the CDR3 is TGTGCCAGCACTCTCGCCGTGGGAGAGACCCAGTACTTC.

This sequence joins TRBV7-9 and TRBJ1-4; 10 nucleotides agree with TRBD1. This CDR3 is built from 16 residues. J lost 9 bases, V lost 1 base, and 8 bases had no gene match. Germline V lookup: CDR1 SEHNR, CDR2 FQNEAQ (reference sequence). CDR3 protein: CASSLVSGQGRKKLFF. The CDR3 nucleotides read TGTGCCAGCAGCTTAGTTTCGGGACAGGGGAGGAAAAAACTGTTTTTT.

The gene calls are TRBV18 and TRBJ1-1; D unclear. V was shortened by 3 bases and J by 10 bases, with 15 bases between the two germline ends. Germline V gene data show CDR1 as KGHSH and CDR2 as LQKENI. CDR3 size: 13 residues. CDR3: CASSPPSVVGAFF. Written as DNA, the CDR3 is TGTGCCAGCTCACCCCCGTCGGTGGTAGGAGCTTTCTTT.

CDR3 sequence (DNA): TGCAGCGTTAAAGGTGCCACAGATACGCAGTATTTT. Translating it yields CSVKGATDTQYF. This chain connects TRBV29-1 to TRBJ2-3, with no clear D. Germline assignment: CDR1 SQVTM and CDR2 ANQGSEA. This CDR3 is built from 12 residues. Trimming took off 5 bases at V and 2 bases at J, with 8 bases between the two ends.

The rearrangement uses TRBV19 and TRBJ1-2, with D possibly being TRBD1 (5 bases). Deletions cut 2 bases from V and 4 bases from J, with 17 bases between. CDR1 is LNHDA and CDR2 is SQIVND in the germline V gene (reference sequence). The CDR3 loop spans 16 amino acids. CDR3 coding DNA: TGTGCCAGTAGTATAACGGCCCCCGAAAGGGGCTATGGCTACACCTTC. It encodes CASSITAPERGYGYTF. Based on the CDR3 plus reference TRBV19 and TRBJ1-2, the full variable domain is DGGITQSPKYLFRKEGQNVTLSCEQNLNHDAMYWYRQDPGQGLRLIYYSQIVNDFQKGDIAEGYSVSREKKESFPLTVTSAQKNPTAFYLCASSITAPERGYGYTFGSGTRLTVV.

By frequency in the sample, this clone is medium-sized (0.01 to 0.1%). The rearrangement uses TRBV5-1 and TRBJ2-2; D unresolved. The CDR3 covers 15 residues. The germline V gene encodes CDR1 SGHRS and CDR2 YFSETQ. V was cut by 0 bases and J by 6 bases, with 12 bases left in between. This chain's CDR3 is CASSLATLDAGELFF. In nucleotides, the CDR3 is TGCGCCAGCAGCTTGGCCACATTAGATGCCGGGGAGCTGTTTTTT.

The chain has TRBV27 and TRBJ2-7, with D perhaps given as TRBD1 or TRBD2 (5 bases each). The V gene's germline CDR1 is MNHEY and CDR2 SMNVEV (reference sequence). The CDR3 extends over 13 amino acids. V was trimmed by 5 bases and J by 7 bases, leaving 15 bases between them. The CDR3: CASSQAGPGEQYF. The DNA for the CDR3 is TGTGCCAGCAGTCAGGCAGGGCCGGGGGAGCAGTACTTC.

This clone was seen only a few times. The J gene is TRBJ2-7, the V gene TRBV29-1; no definite D call. Trimming left V 5 bases short and J 5 bases short, with 10 bases between. The CDR3 length is 11 residues. CDR1 and CDR2 from the germline V gene are SQVTM and ANQGSEA. The CDR3 is CSVPKENEQYF. The CDR3 region has the DNA TGCAGCGTTCCAAAGGAGAACGAGCAGTACTTC.

The chain uses TRBV30 and TRBJ1-3; the D is unclear. Looked up from germline, CDR1 is GTSNPN and CDR2 is SVGIG (reference sequence). V was cut by 1 base and J by 0 bases, with 10 bases left in between. The CDR3 contains 15 residues. Here the CDR3 reads CAWSGGQVSGNTIYF. The CDR3 DNA follows: TGTGCCTGGAGTGGTGGCCAAGTCTCTGGAAACACCATATATTTT.

The V and J genes are TRBV19 and TRBJ2-7; TRBD2 agrees at 8 bases. The CDR3 is made up of 18 amino acids. Trimming took 0 bases from V and 7 from J; bases not matched to a gene: 17. Germline CDR1 LNHDA, CDR2 SQIVND (reference sequence). This CDR3 reads CASSIDRPREGCYPEQYF. The CDR3 bases are TGTGCCAGTAGTATAGATCGGCCCCGGGAGGGATGCTATCCGGAGCAGTACTTC.

The rearrangement uses TRBV6-1 and TRBJ2-5; D is unresolved. The V gene lost 3 bases and the J gene lost 0 bases, with 8 bases spanning the gap. There are 14 residues in the CDR3. Germline CDR1 reads MNHNS; CDR2 reads SASEGT. The CDR3 DNA reads TGTGCCAGCAGTGAGACACCGTACCAAGAGACCCAGTACTTC. It encodes CASSETPYQETQYF.

The chain recombines TRBV30 with TRBJ1-1; D is unclear. The length of the CDR3 is 14 residues. CDR1 GTSNPN and CDR2 SVGIG come from the germline V gene (reference sequence). The ends were cut back, 1 base at V and 5 bases at J, with 14 bases in the middle. In nucleotides, the CDR3 is TGTGCCTGGAGTGGTAGGCCCCAGATAACTGAAGCTTTCTTT. Amino acids: CAWSGRPQITEAFF.

This clone appeared a single time. J is TRBJ2-7 and V is TRBV4-3; 10 bases line up with TRBD2. Germline V CDR1 and CDR2: LGHNA, YSLEER. V lost 0 bases, J lost 0 bases, and 8 bases stayed unmatched. The CDR3 spans 18 residues. In DNA, the CDR3 is TGCGCCAGCAGCCAAGATCCATTTGGGACTAGCGTCTCCTACGAGCAGTACTTC. This sequence encodes CASSQDPFGTSVSYEQYF.

V is TRBV7-9 and J is TRBJ1-1, with D perhaps TRBD1 (5 bases). This CDR3 spans 15 amino acids. Trimming removed 2 bases from V and 4 bases from J, with 14 bases in between. Looked up from germline, CDR1 is SEHNR and CDR2 is FQNEAQ (reference sequence). The CDR3 spells CASSLKGTLGTEAFF. The CDR3 bases are TGTGCCAGCAGCTTAAAAGGGACTTTGGGCACTGAAGCTTTCTTT.

This clone was seen only once. The V and J genes are TRBV30 and TRBJ2-7; either TRBD1 or TRBD2 may fit D (5 bases each). Trimming took off 1 base at V and 2 bases at J, with 15 bases between the two ends. Looked up from germline, CDR1 is GTSNPN and CDR2 is SVGIG (reference sequence). This CDR3 region has 15 residues. The CDR3 coding sequence is TGTGCCTGGAGTGGGATCGGCAGGGAGACCTACGAGCAGTACTTC. Translation gives CAWSGIGRETYEQYF.

The chain is built from TRBV19 and TRBJ2-7, with TRBD2 matching 7 bases. Germline V CDR1 and CDR2: LNHDA, SQIVND (reference sequence). After removal of 2 bases from V and 3 bases from J, the junction contained 10 bases not matched to a gene. The CDR3 runs 16 residues. The CDR3 is CASSISAAGGFYEQYF. The CDR3 DNA reads as TGTGCCAGTAGTATATCGGCAGCCGGGGGGTTCTACGAGCAGTACTTC.

The chain employs TRBV18 and TRBJ1-2; D uncertain. Trimming pared 1 base from V and 3 bases from J, leaving 15 bases between. Germline CDR1 KGHSH, CDR2 LQKENI. The CDR3 length is 16 residues. The CDR3 DNA reads TGTGCCAGCTCACCACGCGGAGGATGGGCCGACTATGGCTACACCTTC. This translates into CASSPRGGWADYGYTF.